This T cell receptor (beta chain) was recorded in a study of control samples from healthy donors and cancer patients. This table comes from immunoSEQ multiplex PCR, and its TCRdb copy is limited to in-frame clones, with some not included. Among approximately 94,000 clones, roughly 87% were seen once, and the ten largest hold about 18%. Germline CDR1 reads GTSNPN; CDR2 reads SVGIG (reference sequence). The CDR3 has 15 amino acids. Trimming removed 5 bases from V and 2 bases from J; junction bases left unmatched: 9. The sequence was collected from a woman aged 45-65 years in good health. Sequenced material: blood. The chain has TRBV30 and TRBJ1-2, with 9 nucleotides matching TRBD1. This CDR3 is CAWGNSGTGNYGYTF. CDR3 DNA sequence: TGTGCCTGGGGGAATTCCGGGACAGGGAACTATGGCTACACCTTC.